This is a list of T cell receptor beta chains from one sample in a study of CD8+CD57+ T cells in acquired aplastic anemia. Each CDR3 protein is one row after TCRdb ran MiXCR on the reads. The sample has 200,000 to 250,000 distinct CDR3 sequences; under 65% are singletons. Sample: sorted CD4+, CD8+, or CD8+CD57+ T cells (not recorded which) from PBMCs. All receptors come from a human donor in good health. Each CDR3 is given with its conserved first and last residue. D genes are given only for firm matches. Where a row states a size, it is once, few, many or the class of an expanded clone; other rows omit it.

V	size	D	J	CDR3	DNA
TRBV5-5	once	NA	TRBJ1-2	CASSSAGKVYGYTF	TGTGCCAGCAGCTCCGCAGGGAAGGTCTATGGCTACACCTTC
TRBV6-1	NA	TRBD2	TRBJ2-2	CASSEASGSNVAGELFF	TGTGCCAGCAGTGAAGCTAGCGGGAGTAATGTTGCCGGGGAGCTGTTTTTT
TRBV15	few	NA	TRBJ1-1	CATSRDGWGQGNTEAFF	TGTGCCACCAGCAGAGATGGGTGGGGTCAGGGGAACACTGAAGCTTTCTTT
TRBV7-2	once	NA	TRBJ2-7	CASSLNLKEEQYF	TGTGCCAGCAGCCTCAACCTAAAGGAAGAGCAGTACTTC
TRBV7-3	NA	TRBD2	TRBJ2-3	CASSLGPGGGTDTQYF	TGTGCCAGCAGCTTAGGTCCCGGCGGGGGAACAGATACGCAGTATTTT
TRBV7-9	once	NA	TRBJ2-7	CASSFEGKLHEQYF	TGTGCCAGCAGCTTCGAAGGGAAGCTTCACGAGCAGTACTTC
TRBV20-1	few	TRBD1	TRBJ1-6	CSATTGAFSPLHF	TGCAGTGCTACGACAGGGGCGTTTTCACCCCTCCACTTT
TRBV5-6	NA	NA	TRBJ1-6	CASSLGLRGSNSPLHF	TGTGCCAGCAGCTTGGGCCTGCGGGGGAGTAATTCACCCCTCCACTTT
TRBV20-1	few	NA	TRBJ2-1	CSATNTGTPQFF	TGCAGTGCCACCAACACCGGGACTCCGCAGTTCTTC
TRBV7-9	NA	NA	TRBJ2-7	CASSFRQGGYEQYF	TGTGCCAGCAGCTTTCGACAGGGAGGCTACGAGCAGTACTTC
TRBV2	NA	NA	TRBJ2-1	CASSPAGSYNEQFF	TGTGCCAGCTCGCCGGCGGGCTCCTACAATGAGCAGTTCTTC
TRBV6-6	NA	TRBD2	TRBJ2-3	CASTYGGNAQYF	TGTGCCAGCACCTACGGGGGGAACGCGCAGTATTTT
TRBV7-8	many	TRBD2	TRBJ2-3	CASSLAGLAATTDTQYF	TGTGCCAGCAGCTTAGCGGGGCTAGCGGCGACCACAGATACGCAGTATTTT
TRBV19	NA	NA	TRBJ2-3	CASSNLLPDTQYF	TGTGCCAGTAGTAACCTTTTACCAGATACGCAGTATTTT
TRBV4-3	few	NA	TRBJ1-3	CASSQLYPLGPGNTIYF	TGCGCCAGCAGCCAACTTTACCCCTTGGGGCCAGGAAACACCATATATTTT
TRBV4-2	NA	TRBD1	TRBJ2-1	CASSHGTGVNEQFF	TGTGCCAGCAGCCATGGGACAGGGGTCAATGAGCAGTTCTTC
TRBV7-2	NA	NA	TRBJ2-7	CASSPMGPTLKQYF	TGTGCCAGCAGCCCTATGGGTCCTACACTGAAGCAGTACTTC
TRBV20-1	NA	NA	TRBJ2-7	CSARGDVTVYEQYF	TGCAGTGCTAGAGGGGACGTTACCGTCTACGAGCAGTACTTC
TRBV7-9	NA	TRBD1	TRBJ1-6	CASSIGTGANSPLHF	TGTGCCAGCAGCATCGGGACAGGAGCTAATTCACCCCTCCACTTT
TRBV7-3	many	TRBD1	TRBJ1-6	CASSRTGGNSPLHF	TGTGCCAGCAGTCGGACAGGGGGGAATTCACCCCTCCACTTT
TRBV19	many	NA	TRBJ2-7	CASSPNLGFYEQYF	TGTGCCAGTAGTCCGAACCTGGGGTTCTACGAGCAGTACTTC
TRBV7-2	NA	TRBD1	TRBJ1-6	CASSYDREVSPLHF	TGTGCCAGCAGCTACGACAGGGAGGTTTCACCCCTCCACTTT
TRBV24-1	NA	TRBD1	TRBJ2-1	CATSDSPGTGDNEQFF	TGTGCCACCAGTGATTCCCCGGGGACAGGGGACAATGAGCAGTTCTTC
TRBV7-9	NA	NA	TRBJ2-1	CASSFTNDEQFF	TGTGCCAGCAGCTTCACGAATGATGAGCAGTTCTTC
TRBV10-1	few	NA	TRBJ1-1	CASLTDANTEAFF	TGCGCCAGCTTGACAGATGCGAACACTGAAGCTTTCTTT
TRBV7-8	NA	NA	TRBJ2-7	CASSYPGTPYEQYF	TGTGCCAGCAGCTACCCCGGGACCCCCTACGAGCAGTACTTC
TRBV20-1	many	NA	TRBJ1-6	CSASGGNENSPLHF	TGCAGTGCTAGCGGTGGCAACGAGAATTCACCCCTCCACTTT
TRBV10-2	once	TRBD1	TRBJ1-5	CASSESRGASNQPQHF	TGCGCCAGCAGTGAGTCCAGGGGGGCGTCGAATCAGCCCCAGCATTTT
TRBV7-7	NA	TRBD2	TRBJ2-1	CASSFPGTSGRGGEQFF	TGTGCCAGCAGCTTCCCCGGGACTAGCGGGAGGGGGGGTGAGCAGTTCTTC
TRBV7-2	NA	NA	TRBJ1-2	CASSLEGSLINYGYTF	TGTGCCAGCAGCTTGGAAGGGTCGTTAATTAACTATGGCTACACCTTC
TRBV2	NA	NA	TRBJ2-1	CASSEVYSPVYEQFF	TGTGCCAGCAGTGAAGTGTACAGTCCCGTGTATGAGCAGTTCTTC
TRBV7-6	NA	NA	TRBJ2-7	CVGSLGQGLSYEQYF	TGTGTCGGCAGCTTAGGGCAGGGCCTCTCCTACGAGCAGTACTTC
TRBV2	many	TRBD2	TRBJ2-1	CASSESSGSSYNEQFF	TGTGCCAGCAGTGAGAGTAGCGGGAGCTCCTACAATGAGCAGTTCTTC
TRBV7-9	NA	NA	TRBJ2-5	CASSHWGDPETQYF	TGTGCCAGCAGCCACTGGGGGGACCCAGAGACCCAGTACTTC
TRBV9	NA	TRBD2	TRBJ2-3	CASSKELAGGTEQYF	TGTGCCAGCAGCAAAGAGCTAGCGGGAGGCACTGAGCAGTATTTT
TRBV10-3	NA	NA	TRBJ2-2	CAISESEGPQGCANTGELFF	TGTGCCATCAGTGAGTCGGAGGGTCCCCAGGGCTGTGCGAACACCGGGGAGCTGTTTTTT
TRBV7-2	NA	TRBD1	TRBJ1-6	CASSYRDRGNSPLHF	TGTGCCAGCAGCTACCGGGACAGGGGCAATTCACCCCTCCACTTT
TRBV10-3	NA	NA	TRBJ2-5	CAISESGRRETQYF	TGTGCCATCAGTGAGTCTGGGCGGAGAGAGACCCAGTACTTC
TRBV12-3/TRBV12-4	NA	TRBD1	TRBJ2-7	CASTTGVAYEQYF	TGTGCCAGCACAACAGGGGTCGCCTACGAGCAGTACTTC
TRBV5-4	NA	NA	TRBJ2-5	CASSLVVFSSETQYF	TGTGCCAGCAGCTTAGTGGTATTTAGTAGCGAGACCCAGTACTTC